This record covers a single T cell receptor beta chain. The data derive from a study of T-cell reconstitution after alpha-beta-depleted transplantation in children. Unique molecular identifiers were incorporated during preparation of the TCRbeta library. One entry per CDR3 protein results from TCRdb running MiXCR on the PCR reads. The table lists a few hundred thousand distinct CDR3 sequences, roughly 21% of them singletons, with 11% in the top ten. This CDR3 contains 15 residues. Per germline, CDR1 SQVTM and CDR2 ANQGSEA. The V segment lost 4 bases and the J segment 6 bases; nucleotides outside the gene matches: 10.

This chain uses TRBV29-1 with TRBJ2-1; 9 bases are a match to TRBD2. This clonotype was obtained from a male patient under 18 who had a stem cell transplant for acute lymphoblastic leukemia, so the T cells may come from the graft donor. The sample in question was PBMCs, mostly from graft donor cells, obtained 180 days after TCRalphabeta/CD19-depleted stem cell transplant. The CDR3 sequence: CSVGGWREGVNEQFF. The DNA for the CDR3 is TGCAGCGTTGGTGGTTGGCGGGAGGGTGTCAATGAGCAGTTCTTC.